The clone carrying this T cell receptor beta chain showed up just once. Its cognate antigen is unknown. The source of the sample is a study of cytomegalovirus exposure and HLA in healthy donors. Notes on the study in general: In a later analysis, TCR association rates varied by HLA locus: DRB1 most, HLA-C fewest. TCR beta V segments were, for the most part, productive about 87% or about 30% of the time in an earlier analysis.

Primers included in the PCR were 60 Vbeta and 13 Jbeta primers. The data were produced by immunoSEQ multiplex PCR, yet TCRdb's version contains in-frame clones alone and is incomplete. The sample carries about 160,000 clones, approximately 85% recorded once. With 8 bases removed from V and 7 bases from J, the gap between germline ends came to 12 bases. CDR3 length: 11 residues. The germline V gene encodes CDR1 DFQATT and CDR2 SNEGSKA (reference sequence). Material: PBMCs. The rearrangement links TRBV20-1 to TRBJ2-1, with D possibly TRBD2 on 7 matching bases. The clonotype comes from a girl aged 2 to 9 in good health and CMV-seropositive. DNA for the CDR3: TGCAGTTTGGGGGGGCTTAATGAGCAGTTCTTC. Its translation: CSLGGLNEQFF.